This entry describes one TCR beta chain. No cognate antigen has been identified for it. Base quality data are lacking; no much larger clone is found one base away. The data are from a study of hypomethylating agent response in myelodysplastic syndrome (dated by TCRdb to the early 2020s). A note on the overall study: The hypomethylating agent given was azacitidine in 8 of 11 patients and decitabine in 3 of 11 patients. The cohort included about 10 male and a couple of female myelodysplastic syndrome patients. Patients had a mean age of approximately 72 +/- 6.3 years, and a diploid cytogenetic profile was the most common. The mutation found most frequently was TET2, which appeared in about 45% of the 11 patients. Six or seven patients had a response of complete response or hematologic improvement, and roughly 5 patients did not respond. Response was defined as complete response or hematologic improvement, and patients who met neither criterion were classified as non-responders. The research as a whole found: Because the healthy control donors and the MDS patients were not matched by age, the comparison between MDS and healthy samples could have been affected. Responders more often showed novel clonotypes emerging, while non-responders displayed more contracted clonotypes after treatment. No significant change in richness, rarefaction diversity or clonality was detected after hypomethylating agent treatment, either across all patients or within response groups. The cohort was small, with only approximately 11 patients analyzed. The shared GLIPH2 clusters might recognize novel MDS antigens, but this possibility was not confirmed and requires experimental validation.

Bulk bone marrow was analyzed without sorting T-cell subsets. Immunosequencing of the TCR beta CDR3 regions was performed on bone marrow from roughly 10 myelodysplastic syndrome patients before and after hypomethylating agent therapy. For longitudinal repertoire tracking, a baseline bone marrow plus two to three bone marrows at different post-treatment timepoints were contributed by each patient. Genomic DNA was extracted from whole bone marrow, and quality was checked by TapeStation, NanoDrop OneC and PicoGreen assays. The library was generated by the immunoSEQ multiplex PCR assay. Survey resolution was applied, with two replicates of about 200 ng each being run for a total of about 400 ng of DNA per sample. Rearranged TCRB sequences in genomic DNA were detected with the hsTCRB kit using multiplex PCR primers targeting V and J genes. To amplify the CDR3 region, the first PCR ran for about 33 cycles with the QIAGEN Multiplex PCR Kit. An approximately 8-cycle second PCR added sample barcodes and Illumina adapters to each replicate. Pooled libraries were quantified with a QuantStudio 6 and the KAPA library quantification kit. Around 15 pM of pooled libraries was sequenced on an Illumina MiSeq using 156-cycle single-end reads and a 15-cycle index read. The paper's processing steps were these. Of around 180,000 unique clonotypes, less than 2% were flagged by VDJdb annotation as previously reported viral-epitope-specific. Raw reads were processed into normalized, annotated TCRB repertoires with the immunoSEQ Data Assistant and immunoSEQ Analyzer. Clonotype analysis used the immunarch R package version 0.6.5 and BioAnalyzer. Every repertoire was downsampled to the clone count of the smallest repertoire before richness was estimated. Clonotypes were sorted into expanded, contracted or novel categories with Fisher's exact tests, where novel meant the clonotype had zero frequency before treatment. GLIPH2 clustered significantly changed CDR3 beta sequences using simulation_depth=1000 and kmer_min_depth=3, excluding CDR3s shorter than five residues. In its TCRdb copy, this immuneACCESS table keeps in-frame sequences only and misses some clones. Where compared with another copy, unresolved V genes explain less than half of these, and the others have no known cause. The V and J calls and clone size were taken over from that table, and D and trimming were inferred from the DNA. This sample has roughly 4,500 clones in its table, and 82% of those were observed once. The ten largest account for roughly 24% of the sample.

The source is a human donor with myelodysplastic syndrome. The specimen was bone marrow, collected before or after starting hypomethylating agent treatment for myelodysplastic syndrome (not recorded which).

The DNA sequence is TGTGCCAGCAGCTTCAGCAACTATCAGCCCCAGCATTTT. This translates into CASSFSNYQPQHF. The chain employs TRBV11-2 and TRBJ1-5, with the D gene not confidently named. The CDR3 spans 13 residues, from the cysteine through the phenylalanine. The DNA shown is the 39-base CDR3, in frame from base 1. From the germline V gene, CDR1 is SGHAT and CDR2 is FQNNGV. V is reduced by 3 bases and J by 5 bases, leaving a spacing of 8 bases between them.